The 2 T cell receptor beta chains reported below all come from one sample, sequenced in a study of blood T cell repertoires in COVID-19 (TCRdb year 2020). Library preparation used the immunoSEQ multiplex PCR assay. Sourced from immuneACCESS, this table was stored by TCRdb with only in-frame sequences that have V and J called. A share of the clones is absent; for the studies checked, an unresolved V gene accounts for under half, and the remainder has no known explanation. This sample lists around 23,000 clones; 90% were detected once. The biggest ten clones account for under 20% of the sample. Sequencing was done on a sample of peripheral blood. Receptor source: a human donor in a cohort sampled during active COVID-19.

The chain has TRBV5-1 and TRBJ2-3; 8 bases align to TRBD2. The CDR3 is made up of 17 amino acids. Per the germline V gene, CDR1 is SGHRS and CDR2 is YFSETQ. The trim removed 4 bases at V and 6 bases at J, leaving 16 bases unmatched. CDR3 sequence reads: CASSRKLAGGLADTQYF. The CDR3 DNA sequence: TGCGCCAGCAGCCGGAAGCTGGCGGGGGGCCTTGCCGATACGCAGTATTTT.

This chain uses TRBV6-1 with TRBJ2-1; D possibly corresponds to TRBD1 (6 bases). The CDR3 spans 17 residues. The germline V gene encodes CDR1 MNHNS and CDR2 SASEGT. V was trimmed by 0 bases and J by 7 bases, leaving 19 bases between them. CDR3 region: CASSEALLGAQVNEQFF. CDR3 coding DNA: TGTGCCAGCAGTGAAGCGCTTCTGGGGGCGCAGGTGAATGAGCAGTTCTTC.